This TCR beta chain was captured by sequencing in a study of blood T cell repertoires in COVID-19. About the study: Samples representing acute and convalescent COVID-19 were sourced from the United States, Italy and Spain. PBMCs, B-cell-depleted T cells, or T cells were the source of the cDNA or gDNA that made up the material.

A few counts support this clone. Under the authors' procedure: Reference gene primer amplification yielded estimated nucleated cell counts. Generated by immunoSEQ multiplex PCR, the TCRdb table keeps only in-frame clones and is missing some. V, J and clone size reflect that table, while D and trimming were determined from the DNA. The sample shows about 120,000 clones, 80% to 85% of them seen only once. J gave up 2 bases and V 6 bases, and 12 bases lay outside the gene matches. Germline V lookup: CDR1 LNHDA, CDR2 SQIVND (reference sequence). The CDR3 runs 18 residues. The chain links TRBV19 to TRBJ1-5, with 11 bases lining up with TRBD1. What was sequenced was peripheral blood. The receptor was isolated from a woman aged 45-65 years with acute or convalescent COVID-19. The CDR3 DNA sequence: TGTGCCAGTAGGGCACCGGGACAGGGGGTCTTTGGCAATCAGCCCCAGCATTTT. It yields the protein CASRAPGQGVFGNQPQHF.